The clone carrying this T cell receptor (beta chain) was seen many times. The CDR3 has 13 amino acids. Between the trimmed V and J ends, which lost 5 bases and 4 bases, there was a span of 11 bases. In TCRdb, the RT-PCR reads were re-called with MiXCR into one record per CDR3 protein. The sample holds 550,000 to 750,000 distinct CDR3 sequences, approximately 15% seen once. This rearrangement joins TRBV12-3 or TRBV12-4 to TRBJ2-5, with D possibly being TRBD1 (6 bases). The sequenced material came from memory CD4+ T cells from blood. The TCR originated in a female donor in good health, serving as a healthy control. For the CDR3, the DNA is TGTGCCAGCAGTCTCCGGGACATAGAGACCCAGTACTTC. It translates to CASSLRDIETQYF.